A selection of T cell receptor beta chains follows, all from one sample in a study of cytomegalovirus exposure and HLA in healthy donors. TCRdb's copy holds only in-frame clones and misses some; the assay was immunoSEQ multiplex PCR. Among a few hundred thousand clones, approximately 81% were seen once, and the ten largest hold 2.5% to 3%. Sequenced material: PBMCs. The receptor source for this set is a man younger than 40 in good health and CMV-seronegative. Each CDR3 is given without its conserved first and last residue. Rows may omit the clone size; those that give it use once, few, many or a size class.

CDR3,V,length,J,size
ASRVLAGRADTQY,TRBV2,13,TRBJ2-3,-
ASSFEGSANTGELF,TRBV28,14,TRBJ2-2,-
ATQSQSTSPYGYT,TRBV6-5,13,TRBJ1-2,-
ASSRTRASDTQY,TRBV4-3,12,TRBJ2-3,few
ASSPGTPKNIQY,TRBV18,12,TRBJ2-4,-
ASSRRQISTDTQY,TRBV2,13,TRBJ2-3,-
ASASVPGQETQY,TRBV19,12,TRBJ2-5,-
ASSQDPVAFSGNTIY,TRBV4-2,15,TRBJ1-3,few
ASTTGTDYYEQY,TRBV5-1,12,TRBJ2-7,-
ASSLGQGSKNIQY,TRBV7-3,13,TRBJ2-4,-
ASRDPLGDSNQETQY,TRBV2,15,TRBJ2-5,few